A selection of T cell receptor beta chains follows, all from one sample in a study of identical twins. Via MiXCR, TCRdb re-called the 5' RACE reads, giving one row per CDR3 protein. The sample includes hundreds of thousands of distinct CDR3 sequences, 15% to 20% of them seen just once. A further study also used this sample, focusing on T cells expressing NK-cell markers.

Material: PBMCs. These receptors came from a woman between 18 and 30 years old in good health. Both conserved end residues are part of each CDR3. The D gene is left open where the match is weak. Expanded clones get a size class; other rows say once, few or many, or leave the size out.

>TRBJ1-4|few|TRBD1|TRBV20-1
CSARDEGQGDNEKLFF
TGCAGTGCTAGAGATGAAGGACAGGGCGACAATGAAAAACTGTTTTTT
>TRBJ1-6|many|.|TRBV20-1
CSARQEFSPLHF
TGCAGTGCCCGACAGGAGTTTTCACCCCTCCACTTT
>TRBJ2-3|.|TRBD1|TRBV11-2
CASSLAGQGTTDTQYF
TGTGCCAGCAGCTTAGCAGGACAGGGAACGACAGATACGCAGTATTTT
>TRBJ2-1|.|.|TRBV7-2
CASSLGASAYYNEQFF
TGTGCCAGCAGCTTAGGGGCTAGCGCGTACTACAATGAGCAGTTCTTC
>TRBJ2-3|.|.|TRBV12-3/TRBV12-4
CASSGPLGGTDTQYF
TGTGCCAGCAGTGGCCCCCTCGGGGGCACAGATACGCAGTATTTT
>TRBJ2-4|.|TRBD2|TRBV6-2/TRBV6-3
CASSYGLAGAIQYF
TGTGCCAGCAGTTACGGACTAGCGGGAGCCATTCAGTACTTC
>TRBJ2-7|.|TRBD1|TRBV27
CASSFRQGVDEQYF
TGTGCCAGCAGTTTCAGACAGGGTGTGGACGAGCAGTACTTC
>TRBJ2-1|.|TRBD1|TRBV7-2
CASSLGQARYNEQFF
TGTGCCAGCAGCCTCGGACAGGCCCGTTACAATGAGCAGTTCTTC
>TRBJ2-1|once|.|TRBV9
CASSGGGGNEQFF
TGTGCCAGCAGCGGAGGAGGGGGGAATGAGCAGTTCTTC
>TRBJ2-1|few|TRBD2|TRBV11-3
CASSPTSGGFSYNEQFF
TGTGCCAGCAGCCCTACTAGCGGGGGGTTCTCCTACAATGAGCAGTTCTTC
>TRBJ2-1|.|.|TRBV7-9
CASSLPSLGEQFF
TGTGCCAGCAGCTTACCTAGCCTTGGCGAGCAGTTCTTC
>TRBJ1-4|.|.|TRBV7-9
CASSSQGVVEKLFF
TGTGCCAGCAGCTCCCAGGGAGTCGTAGAAAAACTGTTTTTT
>TRBJ2-7|.|TRBD2|TRBV5-1
CASTLGGDPYYEQYF
TGCGCCAGCACCCTCGGGGGGGACCCTTACTACGAGCAGTACTTC
>TRBJ2-5|.|.|TRBV29-1
CSVSGLSETQYF
TGCAGCGTGTCAGGGTTGAGCGAGACCCAGTACTTC
>TRBJ2-7|.|.|TRBV21-1
CASSKEKGSYEQYF
TGTGCCAGCAGCAAAGAGAAAGGGAGCTACGAGCAGTACTTC
>TRBJ2-7|few|.|TRBV20-1
CSAVQSYEQYF
TGCAGTGCCGTCCAGTCCTACGAGCAGTACTTC
>TRBJ2-1|.|.|TRBV9
CASSVDSREQFF
TGTGCCAGCAGCGTCGACTCTAGGGAGCAGTTCTTC
>TRBJ2-7|.|.|TRBV29-1
CSVRQANSYEQYF
TGCAGCGTTAGGCAAGCGAACTCCTACGAGCAGTACTTC
>TRBJ1-1|few|.|TRBV6-1
CASSRSGARTEAFF
TGTGCCAGCAGCCGGTCGGGGGCAAGGACTGAAGCTTTCTTT
>TRBJ2-7|few|TRBD2|TRBV9
CASSVEAGGLLEQYF
TGTGCCAGCAGCGTAGAAGCGGGAGGGCTTCTGGAGCAGTACTTC
>TRBJ1-1|.|.|TRBV6-6
CASSYEGTHQAFF
TGTGCCAGCAGTTACGAAGGGACACATCAAGCTTTCTTT
>TRBJ1-2|.|.|TRBV4-3
CASSQDRSGNYGYTF
TGCGCCAGCAGCCAAGATAGGAGTGGGAACTATGGCTACACCTTC